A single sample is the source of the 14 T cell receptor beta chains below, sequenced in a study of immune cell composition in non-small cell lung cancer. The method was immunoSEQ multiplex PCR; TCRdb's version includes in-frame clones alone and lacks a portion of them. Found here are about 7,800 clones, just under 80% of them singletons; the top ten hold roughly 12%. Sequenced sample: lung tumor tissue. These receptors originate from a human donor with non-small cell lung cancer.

The CDR3 region has the DNA TGTGCCAGCAGCTTACCGACCCCTAGAGGCTACACCTTC. This codes for CASSLPTPRGYTF. The chain couples TRBV11-2 to TRBJ1-2; D gene uncertain. The CDR3 is made up of 13 amino acids. Germline loops: CDR1 SGHAT, CDR2 FQNNGV. V was pared by 2 bases and J by 8 bases, with 12 bases between.

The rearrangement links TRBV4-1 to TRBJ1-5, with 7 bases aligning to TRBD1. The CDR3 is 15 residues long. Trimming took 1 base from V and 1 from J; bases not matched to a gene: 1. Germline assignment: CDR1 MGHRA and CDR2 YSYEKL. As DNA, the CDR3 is TGCGCCAGCAGCCAAGCGGACAGGAGCAATCAGCCCCAGCATTTT. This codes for CASSQADRSNQPQHF.

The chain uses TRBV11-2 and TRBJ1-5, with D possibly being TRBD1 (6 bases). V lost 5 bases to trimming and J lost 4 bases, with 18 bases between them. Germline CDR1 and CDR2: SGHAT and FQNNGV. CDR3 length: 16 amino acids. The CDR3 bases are TGTGCCAGCAGCGGGACGCAGGGGCTGGGAAATCAGCCCCAGCATTTT. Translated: CASSGTQGLGNQPQHF. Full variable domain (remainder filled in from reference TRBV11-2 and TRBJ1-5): EAGVAQSPRYKIIEKRQSVAFWCNPISGHATLYWYQQILGQGPKLLIQFQNNGVVDDSQLPKDRFSAERLKGVDSTLKIQPAKLEDSAVYLCASSGTQGLGNQPQHFGDGTRLSIL.

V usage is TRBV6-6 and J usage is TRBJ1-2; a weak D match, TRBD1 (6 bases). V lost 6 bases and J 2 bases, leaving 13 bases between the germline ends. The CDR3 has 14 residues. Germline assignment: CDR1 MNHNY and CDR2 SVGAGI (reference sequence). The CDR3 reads CASRSRGPNYGYTF. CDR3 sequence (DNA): TGTGCCAGCAGATCCAGGGGACCCAACTATGGCTACACCTTC.

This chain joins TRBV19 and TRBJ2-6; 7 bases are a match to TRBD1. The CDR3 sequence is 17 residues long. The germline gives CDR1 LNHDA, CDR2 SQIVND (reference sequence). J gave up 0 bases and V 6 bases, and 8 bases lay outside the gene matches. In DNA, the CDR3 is TGTGCCAGTAGCCCCGGGACAGCGAGCTCTGGGGCCAACGTCCTGACTTTC. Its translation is CASSPGTASSGANVLTF.

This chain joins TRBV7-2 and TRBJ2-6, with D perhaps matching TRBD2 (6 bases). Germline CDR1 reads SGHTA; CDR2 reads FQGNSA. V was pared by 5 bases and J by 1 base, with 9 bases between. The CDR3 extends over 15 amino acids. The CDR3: CASSPGGSGANVLTF. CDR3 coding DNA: TGTGCCAGCAGCCCTGGAGGGTCTGGGGCCAACGTCCTGACTTTC.

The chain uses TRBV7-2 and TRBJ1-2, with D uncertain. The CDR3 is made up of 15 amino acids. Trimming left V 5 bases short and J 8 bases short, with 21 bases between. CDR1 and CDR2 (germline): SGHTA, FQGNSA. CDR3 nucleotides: TGTGCCAGCAGCCTCCTCGGAGGGTACATTGAGGGCTACACCTTC. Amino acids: CASSLLGGYIEGYTF.

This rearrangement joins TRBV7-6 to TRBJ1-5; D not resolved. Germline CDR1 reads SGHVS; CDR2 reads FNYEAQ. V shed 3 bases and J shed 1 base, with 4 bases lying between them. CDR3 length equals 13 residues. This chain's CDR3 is CASSLESNQPQHF. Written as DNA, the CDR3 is TGTGCCAGCAGCTTGGAGAGCAATCAGCCCCAGCATTTT.

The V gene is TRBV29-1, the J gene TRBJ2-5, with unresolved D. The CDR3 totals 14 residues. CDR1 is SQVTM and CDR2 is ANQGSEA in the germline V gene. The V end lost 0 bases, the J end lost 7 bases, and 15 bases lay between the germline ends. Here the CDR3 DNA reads TGCAGCGTTGAAGATAGAATGGGCCGCCGGACCCAGTACTTC. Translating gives CSVEDRMGRRTQYF.

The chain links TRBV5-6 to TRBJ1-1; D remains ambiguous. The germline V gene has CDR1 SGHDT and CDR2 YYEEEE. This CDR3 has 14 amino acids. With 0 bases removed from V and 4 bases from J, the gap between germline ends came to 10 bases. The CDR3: CASSLVPSGTEAFF. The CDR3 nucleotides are TGTGCCAGCAGCTTGGTGCCATCCGGCACTGAAGCTTTCTTT. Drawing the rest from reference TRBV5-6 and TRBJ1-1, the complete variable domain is DAGVTQSPTHLIKTRGQQVTLRCSPKSGHDTVSWYQQALGQGPQFIFQYYEEEERQRGNFPDRFSGHQFPNYSSELNVNALLLGDSALYLCASSLVPSGTEAFFGQGTRLTVV.

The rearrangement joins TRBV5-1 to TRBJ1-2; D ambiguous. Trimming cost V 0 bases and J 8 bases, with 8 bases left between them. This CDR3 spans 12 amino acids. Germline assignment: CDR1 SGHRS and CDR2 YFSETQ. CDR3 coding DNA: TGCGCCAGCAGCTTGGAGGGATACGGCTACACCTTC. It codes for CASSLEGYGYTF. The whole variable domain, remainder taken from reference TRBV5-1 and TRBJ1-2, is KAGVTQTPRYLIKTRGQQVTLSCSPISGHRSVSWYQQTPGQGLQFLFEYFSETQRNKGNFPGRFSGRQFSNSRSEMNVSTLELGDSALYLCASSLEGYGYTFGSGTRLTVV.

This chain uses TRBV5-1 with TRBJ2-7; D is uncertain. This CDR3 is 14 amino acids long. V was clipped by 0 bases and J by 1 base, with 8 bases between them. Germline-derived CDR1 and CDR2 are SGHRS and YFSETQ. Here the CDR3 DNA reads TGCGCCAGCAGCTTGGCGACGGATTCCTACGAGCAGTACTTC. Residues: CASSLATDSYEQYF.

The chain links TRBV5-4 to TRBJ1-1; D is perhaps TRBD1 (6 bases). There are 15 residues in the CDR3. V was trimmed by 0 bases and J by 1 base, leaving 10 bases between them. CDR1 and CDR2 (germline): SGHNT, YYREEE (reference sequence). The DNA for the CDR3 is TGTGCCAGCAGCTTGGTGGGCAGGGGGAACACTGAAGCTTTCTTT. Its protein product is CASSLVGRGNTEAFF. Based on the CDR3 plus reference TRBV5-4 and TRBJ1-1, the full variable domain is ETGVTQSPTHLIKTRGQQVTLRCSSQSGHNTVSWYQQALGQGPQFIFQYYREEENGRGNFPPRFSGLQFPNYSSELNVNALELDDSALYLCASSLVGRGNTEAFFGQGTRLTVV.

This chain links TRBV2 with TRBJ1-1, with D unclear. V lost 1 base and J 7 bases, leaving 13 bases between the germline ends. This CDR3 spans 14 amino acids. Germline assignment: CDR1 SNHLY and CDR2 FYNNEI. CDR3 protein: CASSEGLRRDEAFF. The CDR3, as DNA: TGTGCCAGCAGTGAAGGACTCCGGCGGGATGAAGCTTTCTTT.